This T cell receptor (beta chain) was obtained from a study of CD8+ T cells in alopecia areata (dated by TCRdb to the late 2010s). Study-wide context: Treated patients were enrolled in an open-label pilot trial of oral tofacitinib, 5 to 10 mg twice daily, for moderate-to-severe alopecia areata. Tofacitinib was given for 6 to 18 months, followed by 6 months of follow-up off drug to assess delayed response and recurrence. High-throughput TCRbeta sequencing was used to examine T cell clonal expansion in alopecia areata in both the C3H/HeJ mouse model and human patients. Human TCRbeta sequencing covered scalp tissue and sorted CD4+ and CD8+ peripheral blood T cells from patchy and totalis/universalis alopecia areata patients and healthy controls. Biopsies were taken from tofacitinib-treated patients at baseline and again at 4 and 24 weeks into treatment, and several of those patients also had a later scalp biopsy. Clonality in the scalp was compared among normal scalp (n=4), patchy alopecia areata scalp (n=8), and alopecia totalis/universalis scalp (n=8). RNA was obtained with the PAXgene miRNA kit for fixed scalp, the miRNeasy kit for PBMCs, and the RNeasy kit for mouse skin. TCRbeta CDR3 regions were amplified by immunoSEQ multiplex PCR using 35 Vbeta forward and 13 Jbeta reverse primers.

What the authors observed across the whole study: Compared with normal scalp, lesional scalp had higher clonality and more expanded CD8+ clones, particularly in alopecia totalis/universalis, a pattern that suggests antigenic drive. Compared with mice, TCR sequences shared between patients were less clear, possibly partly because of HLA diversity across the patient population. Scalp TCR repertoire analysis is complicated because resident alphabeta T cells in normal human skin are also sequenced, whereas mouse skin is dominated by gammadelta T cells.

V and J lose 4 bases and 1 base, and a span of 13 bases separates them. The germline V gene (reference sequence) gives CDR1 as SGHNT and CDR2 as YYREEE. Its CDR3 holds 15 amino acids, cysteine through phenylalanine. Of the read, only the CDR3 DNA is kept; its 45 bases are in frame from base 1. The sample's time point label, in plain terms: baseline before oral tofacitinib. Lesional scalp punch biopsies and peripheral blood were obtained from alopecia areata patients. PBMCs were isolated by density centrifugation and stained for CD3, CD4 and CD8, and CD4+ and CD8+ T cells were sorted on a FACSAria. About this clone itself: The target of this receptor is not known. No per-base quality is available; no much larger clone lies one base away.

The library was made by the immunoSEQ multiplex PCR assay. To provide template for TCR sequencing, every sample had RNA extracted and reverse transcribed into cDNA. First-strand cDNA was synthesized with SuperScript III using a 2:1 mix of oligo-dT and random hexamers. A synthetic immune receptor repertoire was used to measure amplification bias, and any remaining bias was corrected computationally. The original pipeline was this. After raw reads were preprocessed to remove errors, the CDR3 was defined following IMGT conventions as running from the conserved cysteine to phenylalanine. Clonality was computed by normalizing Shannon entropy by log2 of the number of productive unique TCRs and subtracting the result from 1. Scalp TCRbeta sequences were cross-referenced with sorted blood CD4 and CD8 repertoires so that the CD4 or CD8 identity of scalp clones could be inferred. TCRdb provides this immuneACCESS table in a form limited to in-frame rearrangements. Some clones are lacking; in checked studies, under half of them reflect an unresolved V gene, and why the rest are absent is not known. That table supplies the V and J calls and clone size; D and trimming were determined from the DNA. This sample comprises roughly 250,000 clones, about two thirds of them detected only once. The ten largest clones add up to around 1.2% of the sample.

This receptor was taken from a human donor with alopecia areata. The sample here was CD4+ T cells sorted from blood, taken at week 0. The chain uses TRBV5-4 and TRBJ2-3; TRBD2 is possibly the D segment (6 matching bases). The nucleotide sequence is TGTGCCAGCAGCCGGTGGGGCGGGGGCACAGATACGCAGTATTTT. Translated, it gives CASSRWGGGTDTQYF.